What follows are 23 T cell receptor beta chains derived from one specimen sequenced in a study of OX40 agonist ivuxolimab in advanced cancers. Sequencing used immunoSEQ multiplex PCR; TCRdb keeps in-frame clones, though not all of them. The repertoire has 52,000 or so clones, less than 90% of them found once; the top ten carry less than 0.85%. The sequenced sample was CD4+ or CD8+ T cells sorted from blood, obtained in a trial of the OX40 agonist ivuxolimab. These receptors were taken from an adult with an advanced solid tumor such as melanoma, head and neck, liver or kidney cancer.

The chain joins TRBV7-9 to TRBJ2-7; TRBD2 agrees at 10 bases. The germline gives CDR1 SEHNR, CDR2 FQNEAQ (reference sequence). CDR3 size: 15 residues. The J segment lost 3 bases and the V segment lost 4 bases, leaving 6 bases of the junction unmatched. As DNA, the CDR3 is TGTGCCAGCAGCTCCTCTAGCGGGAGATACTACGAGCAGTACTTC. Residues: CASSSSSGRYYEQYF.

About this clone itself: At the DNA level, this CDR3 is encoded by other sequences in the same sample as well. The chain is built from TRBV5-1 and TRBJ1-2; D gene ambiguous. CDR1 is SGHRS and CDR2 is YFSETQ in the germline V gene. The V and J ends lost 0 bases and 4 bases respectively, with 7 bases between them. CDR3 length: 13 amino acids. The DNA of the CDR3 is TGCGCCAGCAGCTTGGGGCAGTCCTATGGCTACACCTTC. It is translated as CASSLGQSYGYTF.

V and J are TRBV19 and TRBJ2-5; tentatively, D is TRBD1 (6 bases). The CDR3 runs to 16 residues. V was clipped by 3 bases and J by 5 bases, with 19 bases between them. The germline V gene encodes CDR1 LNHDA and CDR2 SQIVND (reference sequence). The CDR3 DNA reads TGTGCCAGTAGTATCCAGGGGCTGTCCTCCGGGGAGACCCAGTACTTC. It is translated as CASSIQGLSSGETQYF.

The genes are TRBV13 and TRBJ2-7; 7 bases are a match to TRBD1. Germline loops: CDR1 PRHDT, CDR2 FYEKMQ (reference sequence). The J segment lost 5 bases and the V segment lost 7 bases, leaving 14 bases of the junction unmatched. This CDR3 contains 15 residues. The CDR3 DNA reads TGTGCCAGCATCAAGACGGGACAGTTTAGTCACGAGCAGTACTTC. Translating gives CASIKTGQFSHEQYF.

The chain recombines TRBV10-2 with TRBJ2-1, with 8 bases identical to TRBD2. CDR1 is WSHSY, CDR2 SAAADI, per germline. Losses at the gene ends were 7 bases for V and 7 bases for J; bases not matched to a gene: 3. The CDR3 has 12 amino acids. The CDR3 DNA reads TGCGCCAGCACGTCGGGAGGGAATGAGCAGTTCTTC. Translation: CASTSGGNEQFF.

This chain connects TRBV28 to TRBJ1-2; unclear D gene. CDR3 size: 14 residues. V gave up 6 bases and J gave up 4 bases, with 15 bases separating them. Germline CDR1 and CDR2: MDHEN and SYDVKM. Here the CDR3 DNA reads TGTGCCAGCAGGCCTCCGGGTCCCGGCTATGGCTACACCTTC. It translates to CASRPPGPGYGYTF.

This chain joins TRBV18 and TRBJ1-2; TRBD1 is a possible D gene (6 bases). The V end was cut by 5 bases, the J end by 0 bases, with 19 bases between. Germline CDR1 KGHSH, CDR2 LQKENI. There are 17 residues in the CDR3. The CDR3 spells CASSSPVTGPTNYGYTF. The CDR3 DNA reads as TGTGCCAGCTCATCCCCCGTGACAGGTCCCACTAACTATGGCTACACCTTC.

In nucleotides, the CDR3 is TGTGCCTCCTCGAGGGGCCGCGATACGCAGTATTTT. It yields the protein CASSRGRDTQYF. The J gene is TRBJ2-3, the V gene TRBV30; tentatively, D is TRBD1 or TRBD2 (5 bases each). Germline CDR1 GTSNPN, CDR2 SVGIG (reference sequence). Trimming left V 7 bases short and J 6 bases short, with 14 bases between. The CDR3 extends over 12 amino acids.

CDR3 in amino acids: CASSASNPSSYNSPLHF. Here the CDR3 DNA reads TGCGCCAGCAGCGCCTCTAACCCCAGCTCCTATAATTCACCCCTCCACTTT. V and J are TRBV5-1 and TRBJ1-6; D ambiguous. Germline V gene sequence: CDR1 SGHRS, CDR2 YFSETQ. This CDR3 is built from 17 residues. Trimming removed 4 bases at V and 0 bases at J, with 14 bases between.

The chain is built from TRBV5-1 and TRBJ1-1, with D tentatively TRBD1 (5 bases). Trimming removed 0 bases from V and 1 base from J, with 10 bases in between. The CDR3 extends over 15 amino acids. Germline lookup yields CDR1 SGHRS and CDR2 YFSETQ. CDR3 region: CASSLDAGSNTEAFF. The CDR3 DNA sequence: TGCGCCAGCAGCTTGGATGCAGGGTCGAACACTGAAGCTTTCTTT.

This chain links TRBV5-5 with TRBJ2-7; 10 bases are shared with TRBD1. There are 16 residues in the CDR3. Germline V gene data show CDR1 as SGHKS and CDR2 as YYEKEE (reference sequence). With 0 bases clipped from V and 2 bases from J, the junction kept 5 bases outside the gene matches. The CDR3 coding sequence is TGTGCCAGCAGCTTGGGACAGGGGGCGCTGACCTACGAGCAGTACTTC. Its protein product is CASSLGQGALTYEQYF.

This clone showed up just once. This chain joins TRBV5-1 and TRBJ2-7; the match to TRBD2 covers 8 bases. V was clipped by 4 bases and J by 1 base; unmatched bases: 10. In germline, CDR1 is SGHRS, CDR2 YFSETQ. This CDR3 comprises 16 residues. The CDR3 sequence: CASSREERGSSYEQYF. The CDR3 DNA reads TGCGCCAGCAGCCGGGAGGAGCGGGGGTCTTCCTACGAGCAGTACTTC.

The V gene is TRBV6-5, the J gene TRBJ2-7; weak D call: TRBD1 (6 bases). The CDR3 runs to 13 residues. The V and J ends lost 5 bases and 2 bases respectively, with 10 bases between them. The germline V gene encodes CDR1 MNHEY and CDR2 SVGAGI. This CDR3 reads CASSQGGAYEQYF. CDR3 DNA: TGTGCCAGCAGTCAAGGGGGAGCCTACGAGCAGTACTTC.

This clone was counted only a few times. This rearrangement joins TRBV7-3 to TRBJ2-3; perhaps TRBD2 as D (5 bases). V was cut by 2 bases and J by 5 bases, with 17 bases left in between. The germline V gene has CDR1 SGHTA and CDR2 FQGTGA. The CDR3 totals 16 residues. CDR3 DNA sequence: TGTGCCAGCAGCTTAGATGGCCCTAGCATCAGAGATACGCAGTATTTT. Translated: CASSLDGPSIRDTQYF.

The rearrangement uses TRBV14 and TRBJ1-3; D is ambiguous. Trimming shortened V by 1 base and J by 8 bases, and 6 bases separated the two germline ends. This CDR3 contains 12 residues. Germline V gene data show CDR1 as SGHDN and CDR2 as FVKESK. The CDR3 here is CASSQGRYTIYF. The CDR3 DNA reads as TGTGCCAGCAGCCAAGGACGATACACCATATATTTT.

The rearrangement joins TRBV10-3 to TRBJ1-1; TRBD1 agrees at 11 bases. Germline lookup yields CDR1 ENHRY and CDR2 SYGVKD. With 2 bases clipped from V and 6 bases from J, the junction kept 8 bases outside the gene matches. The CDR3 length is 16 residues. Here the CDR3 DNA reads TGTGCCATCAGTGAGCCGAGGACAGGGGGCGACCCTGAAGCTTTCTTT. Its translation is CAISEPRTGGDPEAFF.

Only a few counts were recorded for this clone. This chain links TRBV7-9 with TRBJ2-1; D remains unclear. Per germline, CDR1 SEHNR and CDR2 FQNEAQ (reference sequence). V was trimmed by 4 bases and J by 2 bases, leaving 9 bases between them. The CDR3 covers 14 residues. The CDR3 region is CASSSRITYNEQFF. CDR3 DNA sequence: TGTGCCAGCAGCTCCAGGATCACCTACAATGAGCAGTTCTTC. Supplemented by reference TRBV7-9 and TRBJ2-1, the full variable domain reads DTGVSQNPRHKITKRGQNVTFRCDPISEHNRLYWYRQTLGQGPEFLTYFQNEAQLEKSRLLSDRFSAERPKGSFSTLEIQRTEQGDSAMYLCASSSRITYNEQFFGPGTRLTVL.

This chain joins TRBV5-1 and TRBJ2-7, with unresolved D. V was shortened by 0 bases and J by 4 bases, with 11 bases between the two germline ends. The V gene's germline CDR1 is SGHRS and CDR2 YFSETQ. This CDR3 has 14 amino acids. The CDR3 reads CASSLEADTYEQYF. For the CDR3, the DNA is TGCGCCAGCAGCTTGGAGGCTGATACATACGAGCAGTACTTC.

The V gene is TRBV5-1, the J gene TRBJ1-2; TRBD1 matches at 10 bases. There are 14 residues in the CDR3. Germline trimming cut 4 bases from V and 8 bases from J; bases unmatched to any gene: 8. Germline V lookup: CDR1 SGHRS, CDR2 YFSETQ. This CDR3 reads CASSGGQGVRGYTF. CDR3 bases: TGCGCCAGCAGCGGAGGACAGGGGGTGAGAGGCTACACCTTC. Supplemented by reference TRBV5-1 and TRBJ1-2, the full variable domain reads KAGVTQTPRYLIKTRGQQVTLSCSPISGHRSVSWYQQTPGQGLQFLFEYFSETQRNKGNFPGRFSGRQFSNSRSEMNVSTLELGDSALYLCASSGGQGVRGYTFGSGTRLTVV.

Here the CDR3 DNA reads TGTGCCTGGAGTGGAGGGGGTCAATCCGGTGGAAACACCATATATTTT. This encodes CAWSGGGQSGGNTIYF. The chain links TRBV30 to TRBJ1-3; a weak D match, TRBD1 (6 bases). The CDR3 covers 16 residues. The V and J ends lost 1 base and 3 bases respectively, with 16 bases between them. Germline loops: CDR1 GTSNPN, CDR2 SVGIG (reference sequence).

The V gene is TRBV28, the J gene TRBJ1-6, with D hard to call. V lost 5 bases to trimming and J lost 3 bases, with 11 bases between them. The CDR3 spans 15 residues. The germline V gene has CDR1 MDHEN and CDR2 SYDVKM. The CDR3 sequence is CASSTGPSYNSPLHF. Written as DNA, the CDR3 is TGTGCCAGCAGTACCGGGCCCAGCTATAATTCACCCCTCCACTTT.

The CDR3 region is CASSPRSPNEQYF. CDR3 DNA sequence: TGTGCCAGCTCACCAAGAAGTCCAAACGAGCAGTACTTC. V usage is TRBV18 and J usage is TRBJ2-7; unclear D gene. V was pared by 2 bases and J by 5 bases, with 10 bases between. Per germline, CDR1 KGHSH and CDR2 LQKENI. The CDR3 sequence is 13 residues long.

The V gene is TRBV7-2, the J gene TRBJ2-7, with unresolved D. Trimming removed 5 bases from V and 3 bases from J, with 8 bases in between. CDR1 is SGHTA and CDR2 is FQGNSA in the germline V gene. The CDR3 totals 12 residues. The CDR3 sequence is CASSPTLYEQYF. DNA for the CDR3: TGTGCCAGCAGCCCCACCCTCTACGAGCAGTACTTC. Combining the CDR3 with reference TRBV7-2 and TRBJ2-7 gives the whole variable domain GAGVSQSPSNKVTEKGKDVELRCDPISGHTALYWYRQSLGQGLEFLIYFQGNSAPDKSGLPSDRFSAERTGGSVSTLTIQRTQQEDSAVYLCASSPTLYEQYFGPGTRLTVT.